Listed here are 23 T cell receptor beta chains from one sample, sequenced in a study of blood T cell repertoires in COVID-19. Using immunoSEQ multiplex PCR, the repertoire was profiled, and TCRdb retains in-frame clones only, with some absent. The sample carries tens of thousands of clones, about 86% recorded once. The sample comprised peripheral blood. The receptors shown here come from a woman aged 80 or over in a cohort sampled during active or convalescent COVID-19.

The genes are TRBV18 and TRBJ2-2; no reliable D call. The germline CDR1 and CDR2 sequences are KGHSH and LQKENI. The CDR3 consists of 15 residues. V was shortened by 0 bases and J by 0 bases, with 5 bases between the two germline ends. For the CDR3, the DNA is TGTGCCAGCTCACCACCCCCCTCGAACACCGGGGAGCTGTTTTTT. As protein: CASSPPPSNTGELFF.

V is TRBV6-5 and J is TRBJ1-2; 7 bases match TRBD1. V trimming: 5 bases; J trimming: 10 bases; junction bases outside the gene matches: 16. The CDR3 loop spans 15 amino acids. Germline CDR1 MNHEY, CDR2 SVGAGI. The CDR3 loop reads CASSLEATGMPPYTF. The CDR3 DNA is TGTGCCAGCAGTCTCGAAGCGACAGGGATGCCACCCTACACCTTC.

This clone came up once. This chain links TRBV6-5 with TRBJ1-6; 8 bases fit TRBD1. From germline, CDR1 is MNHEY and CDR2 SVGAGI. V gave up 7 bases and J gave up 6 bases; unmatched junction bases: 2. The CDR3 contains 13 residues. The CDR3 spells CASKDRANSPLHF. As DNA, the CDR3 is TGTGCCAGCAAGGACAGGGCTAATTCACCCCTCCACTTT.

The chain links TRBV4-2 to TRBJ1-1, with 8 bases lining up with TRBD1. Trimming cost V 1 base and J 2 bases; bases outside gene matches: 3. The germline CDR1 and CDR2 sequences are LGHNA and YNFKEQ. This CDR3 region has 15 residues. The CDR3 DNA is TGTGCCAGCAGCCAAGTAGGACAGGGTAACACTGAAGCTTTCTTT. Its protein product is CASSQVGQGNTEAFF.

The gene calls are TRBV5-1 and TRBJ1-1; tentatively, D is TRBD1 (6 bases). Germline CDR1 reads SGHRS; CDR2 reads YFSETQ. V was clipped by 4 bases and J by 5 bases, with 12 bases between them. The CDR3 sequence is 13 residues long. The CDR3 bases are TGCGCCAGCAGCGCACAGGGCGGGACTGAAGCTTTCTTT. Protein product: CASSAQGGTEAFF.

The chain uses TRBV6-4 and TRBJ2-3, with a possible D match to TRBD2 (5 bases). CDR1 and CDR2 from the germline V gene are MRHNA and SNTAGT. This CDR3 is 15 amino acids long. V lost 0 bases and J lost 2, with 9 bases in between. CDR3 nucleotides: TGTGCCAGCAGTGACTCACCGGGATTCACAGATACGCAGTATTTT. Translating gives CASSDSPGFTDTQYF.

This clone was detected a few times. This rearrangement joins TRBV9 to TRBJ1-5; 9 bases match TRBD1. This CDR3 comprises 15 residues. J gave up 7 bases and V 4 bases, and 9 bases lay outside the gene matches. Germline loops: CDR1 SGDLS, CDR2 YYNGEE. The CDR3 DNA follows: TGTGCCAGCAGCCCTGGGACAGGGAATTTCCAGCCCCAGCATTTT. Translation gives CASSPGTGNFQPQHF.

V usage is TRBV5-5 and J usage is TRBJ1-1; possible D gene TRBD1, 6 bases. This CDR3 contains 15 residues. Between the trimmed V and J ends, which lost 0 bases and 4 bases, there was a span of 13 bases. Germline CDR1 SGHKS, CDR2 YYEKEE (reference sequence). CDR3 region: CASSLAAGAGTEAFF. DNA for the CDR3: TGTGCCAGCAGCTTGGCTGCGGGGGCCGGCACTGAAGCTTTCTTT.

The rearrangement joins TRBV21-1 to TRBJ2-3; the listed D gene, TRBD1, was not tested against the DNA. TRBV21-1 counts as a pseudogene. CDR3 size: 16 residues. The DNA for the CDR3 is TGTGCCAGCAGCAATGGACAGGGGTTGAGGACAGATACGCAGTATTTT. This encodes CASSNGQGLRTDTQYF.

This chain joins TRBV30 and TRBJ2-1, with 10 bases matching TRBD1. V shed 0 bases, J shed 4 bases, and the junction held 6 bases outside the gene matches. From germline, CDR1 is GTSNPN and CDR2 SVGIG (reference sequence). This CDR3 has 16 amino acids. The CDR3 DNA reads TGTGCCTGGAGTGTATGGGGGGACAGGGGATACAATGAGCAGTTCTTC. It is translated as CAWSVWGDRGYNEQFF. The whole variable domain, remainder taken from reference TRBV30 and TRBJ2-1, is SQTIHQWPATLVQPVGSPLSLECTVEGTSNPNLYWYRQAAGRGLQLLFYSVGIGQISSEVPQNLSASRPQDRQFILSSKKLLLSDSGFYLCAWSVWGDRGYNEQFFGPGTRLTVL.

The chain has TRBV7-9 and TRBJ1-4; maybe TRBD1 (5 bases). Trimming removed 4 bases from V and 4 bases from J, with 7 bases in between. CDR3 size: 13 residues. Germline lookup yields CDR1 SEHNR and CDR2 FQNEAQ (reference sequence). This CDR3 reads CASSSTVNEKLFF. The CDR3 DNA reads TGTGCCAGCAGCTCGACAGTTAATGAAAAACTGTTTTTT.

This clone was seen just once. The J gene is TRBJ1-5, the V gene TRBV27; D is ambiguous. The CDR3 runs 12 residues. Per germline, CDR1 MNHEY and CDR2 SMNVEV (reference sequence). Between the trimmed V and J ends, which lost 3 bases and 7 bases, there was a span of 7 bases. For the CDR3, the DNA is TGTGCCAGCAGTTTTTTAAGCCAGCCCCAGCATTTT. It translates to CASSFLSQPQHF.

The chain is built from TRBV27 and TRBJ2-3; 10 bases match TRBD2. V lost 0 bases to trimming and J lost 6 bases; unmatched junction nucleotides: 12. This CDR3 is built from 18 residues. Germline V CDR1 and CDR2: MNHEY, SMNVEV (reference sequence). The CDR3 reads CASSLSNPAGGPGDTQYF. CDR3 DNA sequence: TGTGCCAGCAGTTTATCGAATCCAGCGGGAGGGCCAGGGGATACGCAGTATTTT.

In this sample, this clone turned up once. In the same sample, other DNA sequences code for this CDR3. The chain combines TRBV19 with TRBJ2-7; no reliable D call. This CDR3 region has 12 residues. Germline V gene data show CDR1 as LNHDA and CDR2 as SQIVND (reference sequence). V was trimmed by 4 bases and J by 4 bases, leaving 8 bases between them. CDR3 nucleotides: TGTGCCAGTAGTACCCGCGGATACGAGCAGTACTTC. It yields the protein CASSTRGYEQYF.

The rearrangement uses TRBV30 and TRBJ2-1, with 7 bases aligning to TRBD1. Germline lookup yields CDR1 GTSNPN and CDR2 SVGIG (reference sequence). The trim removed 3 bases at V and 1 base at J, leaving 3 bases unmatched. The CDR3 runs to 14 residues. The CDR3 DNA reads TGTGCCTGGAGCAGACAGGGATCCTACAATGAGCAGTTCTTC. Translated, it gives CAWSRQGSYNEQFF.

V gene TRBV5-1 combines with J gene TRBJ2-7, with 10 bases lining up with TRBD2. Germline V gene data show CDR1 as SGHRS and CDR2 as YFSETQ. The CDR3 length is 14 residues. The J segment lost 6 bases and the V segment lost 3 bases, leaving 6 bases of the junction unmatched. CDR3 in amino acids: CASSSLAGAGEQYV. The CDR3 DNA sequence: TGCGCCAGCAGCTCCCTAGCGGGAGCAGGCGAGCAGTACGTC.

V usage is TRBV3-1 (or the pseudogene TRBV3-2) and J usage is TRBJ1-5; TRBD1 might be the D (5 bases). Trimming took 4 bases from V and 7 from J, leaving 8 bases between them. Germline CDR1 is LGHDT and CDR2 is YNNKEL (reference sequence). The CDR3 runs to 12 residues. For the CDR3, the DNA is TGTGCCAGCAGCCCCCGGGGGCAGCCCCAGCATTTT. This gives the protein CASSPRGQPQHF.

The chain is built from TRBV19 and TRBJ1-2, with a possible D match to TRBD1 (5 bases). The V end lost 5 bases, the J end lost 4 bases, and 17 bases lay between the germline ends. The CDR3 contains 15 residues. Per the germline V gene, CDR1 is LNHDA and CDR2 is SQIVND (reference sequence). The CDR3 nucleotides read TGTGCCAGTAGTCCCAGTCAGGGTTACCGCTATGGCTACACCTTC. Its protein product is CASSPSQGYRYGYTF.

The gene calls are TRBV19 and TRBJ2-7; D uncertain. The germline gives CDR1 LNHDA, CDR2 SQIVND (reference sequence). The V gene lost 4 bases and the J gene lost 6 bases, with 13 bases spanning the gap. This CDR3 comprises 13 residues. The CDR3 sequence is CASSTGFGGEQYF. The DNA of the CDR3 is TGTGCCAGTAGTACCGGCTTCGGCGGCGAGCAGTACTTC.

DNA for the CDR3: TGTGCCTGGAGTAAGGGACTAGCGGGAGGGCCATACCAAGAGACCCAGTACTTC. This encodes CAWSKGLAGGPYQETQYF. This sequence joins TRBV30 and TRBJ2-5; TRBD2 agrees at 16 bases. Germline assignment: CDR1 GTSNPN and CDR2 SVGIG (reference sequence). CDR3 length equals 18 residues. J lost 0 bases, V lost 2 bases, and 6 bases had no gene match.

V and J are TRBV21-1 and TRBJ2-2; the table's D call TRBD2 went unverified against the DNA. TRBV21-1 represents a pseudogene. The CDR3 length is 14 residues. CDR3 coding DNA: TGTGCCAGCGTGCGGGAGGGCCTGAACGGGGAGCTGTTTTTT. This encodes CASVREGLNGELFF.

This sequence joins TRBV9 and TRBJ2-1; maybe TRBD1 (7 bases). This CDR3 is built from 16 residues. The V gene's germline CDR1 is SGDLS and CDR2 YYNGEE. Trimming left V 2 bases short and J 4 bases short, with 16 bases between. The CDR3 nucleotides are TGTGCCAGCAGCGTCGACCCCAGGGGGGTTTACAATGAGCAGTTCTTC. Protein product: CASSVDPRGVYNEQFF.

The chain carries TRBV6-5 and TRBJ1-2; D is unclear. Trimming left V 4 bases short and J 1 base short, with 16 bases between. Germline V gives CDR1 MNHEY, CDR2 SVGAGI. This CDR3 is built from 16 residues. The chain's CDR3 is CASSSPGRRINYGYTF. The CDR3 DNA reads as TGTGCCAGCAGTTCCCCAGGCAGGAGGATTAACTATGGCTACACCTTC.